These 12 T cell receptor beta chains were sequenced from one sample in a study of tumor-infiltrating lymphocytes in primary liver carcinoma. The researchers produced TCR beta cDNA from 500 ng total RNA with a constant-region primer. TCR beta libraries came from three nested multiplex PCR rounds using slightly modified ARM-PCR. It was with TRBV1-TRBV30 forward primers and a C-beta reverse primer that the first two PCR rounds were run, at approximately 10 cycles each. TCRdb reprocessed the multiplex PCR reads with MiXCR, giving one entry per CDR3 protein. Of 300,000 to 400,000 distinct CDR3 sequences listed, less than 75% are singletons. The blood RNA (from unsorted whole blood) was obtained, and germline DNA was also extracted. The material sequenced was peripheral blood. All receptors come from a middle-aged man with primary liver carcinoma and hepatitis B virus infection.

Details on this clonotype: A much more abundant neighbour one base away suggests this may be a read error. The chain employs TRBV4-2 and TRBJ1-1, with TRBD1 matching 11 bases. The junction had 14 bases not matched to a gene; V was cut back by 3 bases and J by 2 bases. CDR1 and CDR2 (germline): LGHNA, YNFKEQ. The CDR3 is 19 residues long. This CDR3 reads CASSHERRTGGGINTEAFF. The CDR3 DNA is TGTGCCAGCAGCCACGAGCGACGGACAGGGGGCGGCATAAACACTGAAGCTTTCTTT.

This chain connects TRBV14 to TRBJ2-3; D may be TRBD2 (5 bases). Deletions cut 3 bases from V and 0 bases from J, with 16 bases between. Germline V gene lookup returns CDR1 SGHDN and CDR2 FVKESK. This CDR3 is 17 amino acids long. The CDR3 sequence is CASSHPRGLRSTDTQYF. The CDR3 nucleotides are TGTGCCAGCAGCCACCCGAGAGGGTTGAGGAGCACAGATACGCAGTATTTT. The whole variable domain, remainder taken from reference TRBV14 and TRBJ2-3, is EAGVTQFPSHSVIEKGQTVTLRCDPISGHDNLYWYRRVMGKEIKFLLHFVKESKQDESGMPNNRFLAERTGGTYSTLKVQPAELEDSGVYFCASSHPRGLRSTDTQYFGPGTRLTVL.

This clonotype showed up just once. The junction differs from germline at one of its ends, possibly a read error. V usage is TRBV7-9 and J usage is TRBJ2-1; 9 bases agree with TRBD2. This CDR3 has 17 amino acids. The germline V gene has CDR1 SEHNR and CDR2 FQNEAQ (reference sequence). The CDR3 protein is CASSPLLGAGGYNEQSF. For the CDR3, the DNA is TGTGCCAGCAGCCCTCTTTTAGGAGCGGGAGGATACAATGAGCAGTCCTTC. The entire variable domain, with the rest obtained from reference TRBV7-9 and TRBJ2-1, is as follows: DTGVSQNPRHKITKRGQNVTFRCDPISEHNRLYWYRQTLGQGPEFLTYFQNEAQLEKSRLLSDRFSAERPKGSFSTLEIQRTEQGDSAMYLCASSPLLGAGGYNEQSFGPGTRLTVL.

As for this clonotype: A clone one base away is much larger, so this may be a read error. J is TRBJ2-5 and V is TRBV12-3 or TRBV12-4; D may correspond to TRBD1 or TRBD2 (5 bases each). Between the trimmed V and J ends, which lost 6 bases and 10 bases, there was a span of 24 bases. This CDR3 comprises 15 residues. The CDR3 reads CASSPGTHSSGIQYF. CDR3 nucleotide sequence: TGTGCCAGCAGCCCCGGGACCCACAGTTCAGGGATCCAGTACTTC.

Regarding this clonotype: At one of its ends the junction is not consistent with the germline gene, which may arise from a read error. The CDR3 loop is CAIRDWGVNTEAFF. CDR3 sequence (DNA): TGTGCCATCCGTGATTGGGGAGTGAACACTGAAGCTTTCTTT. The J gene is TRBJ1-1, the V gene TRBV10-3; D unresolved. The CDR3 has 14 amino acids. Germline CDR1 and CDR2: ENHRY and SYGVKD.

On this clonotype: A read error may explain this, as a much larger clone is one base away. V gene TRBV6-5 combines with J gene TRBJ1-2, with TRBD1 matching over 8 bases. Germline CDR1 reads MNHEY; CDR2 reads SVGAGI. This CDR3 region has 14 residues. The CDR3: CASSWDRSNYGNTF. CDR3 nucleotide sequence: TGTGCCAGCAGTTGGGACAGGTCTAACTATGGCAACACCTTC.

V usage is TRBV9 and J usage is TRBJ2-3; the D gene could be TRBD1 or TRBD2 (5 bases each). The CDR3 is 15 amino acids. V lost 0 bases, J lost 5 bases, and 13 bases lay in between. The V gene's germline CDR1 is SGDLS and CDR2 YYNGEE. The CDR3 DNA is TGTGCCAGCAGCGTAGCTGGGGGATTTGGAGATACGCAGTATTTT. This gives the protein CASSVAGGFGDTQYF.

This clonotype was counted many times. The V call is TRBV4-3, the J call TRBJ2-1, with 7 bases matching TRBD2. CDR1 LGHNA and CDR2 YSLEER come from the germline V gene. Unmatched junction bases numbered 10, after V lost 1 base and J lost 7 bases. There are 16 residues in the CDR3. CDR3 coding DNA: TGCGCCAGCAGCCAAGCTGGACTAGTTTATAGGAATGAGCAGTTCTTC. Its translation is CASSQAGLVYRNEQFF.

CDR3 sequence: CASSQVPGGIRRDTQYF. The CDR3 DNA reads TGTGCCAGCAGCCAAGTTCCCGGCGGGATAAGGAGAGATACGCAGTATTTT. This sequence joins TRBV4-2 and TRBJ2-3; possible D gene TRBD2, 6 bases. The CDR3 has 17 amino acids. Per germline, CDR1 LGHNA and CDR2 YNFKEQ. The V end was cut by 1 base, the J end by 5 bases, with 19 bases between.

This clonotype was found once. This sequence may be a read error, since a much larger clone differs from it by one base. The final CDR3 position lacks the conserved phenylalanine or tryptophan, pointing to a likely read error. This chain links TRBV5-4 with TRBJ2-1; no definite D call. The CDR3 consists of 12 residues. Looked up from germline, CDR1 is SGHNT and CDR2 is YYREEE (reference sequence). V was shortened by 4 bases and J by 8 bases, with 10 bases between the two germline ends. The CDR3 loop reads CASSPNSDEQFL. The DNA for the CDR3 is TGTGCCAGCAGCCCTAACTCGGATGAGCAGTTCCTC.

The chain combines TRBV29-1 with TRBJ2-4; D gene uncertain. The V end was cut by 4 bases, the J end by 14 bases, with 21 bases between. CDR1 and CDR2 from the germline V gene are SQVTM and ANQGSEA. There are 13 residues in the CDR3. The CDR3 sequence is CSVGADPKNIEYF. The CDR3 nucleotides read TGCAGCGTTGGTGCTGACCCAAAAAACATCGAGTACTTC.

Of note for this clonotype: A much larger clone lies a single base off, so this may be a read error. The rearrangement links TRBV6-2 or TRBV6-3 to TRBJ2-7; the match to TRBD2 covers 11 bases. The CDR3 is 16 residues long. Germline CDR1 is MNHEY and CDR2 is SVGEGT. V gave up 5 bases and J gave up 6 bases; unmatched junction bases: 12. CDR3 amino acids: CASSRRGLAGVCEQYF. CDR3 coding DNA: TGTGCCAGCAGTAGGCGTGGACTAGCGGGCGTCTGCGAGCAGTACTTC.